The text below deals with one T cell receptor (beta chain). Which antigen it targets is not known. Nothing much larger sits one base from this clone, and base qualities are not available. Including the terminal cysteine and phenylalanine, the CDR3 comprises 15 residues. This entry keeps only the CDR3 DNA: 45 bases, framed from base 1. From the germline V gene (reference sequence), CDR1 is LNHDA and CDR2 is SQIVND. V lost 7 bases and J lost 0 bases; the stretch between them is 10 bases long. This specimen comes from a study of CD8 T cells in Susac syndrome (dated by TCRdb to the late 2010s). Background on the whole study: The study used repertoire sequencing to test whether antigen drove CD8+ T cell activation and differentiation in Susac syndrome. The study compared CD8+ T cell repertoire clonality among around 11 healthy donors, roughly 14 Susac syndrome patients and about 16 multiple sclerosis patients.

RNA was extracted with the RNeasy kit and 0.5 to 1 ug was reverse transcribed using random hexamers. TCR beta CDR3 regions were amplified with the immunoSEQ multiplex PCR assay covering 54 Vbeta and 13 Jbeta segments. PCR amplification bias was corrected using a synthetic template baseline for primer optimization and computational correction. The study's own analysis went as follows. Reads were annotated to V, D and J genes according to IMGT and were analyzed with immunoSEQ Analyzer, with only productive sequences retained. To calculate clonality, Shannon entropy was normalized by log2 of the number of productive unique sequences and then subtracted from one. Public and private clones were assessed among the 100 most prevalent clones of each patient and control. Clones were defined as Susac-specific when absent from the healthy and MS cohorts, from about 1,100 published viral clones and from other ImmuneACCESS disease sequences. The public reads were reanalyzed by TCRdb: fastp trimming at Q25, MiXCR alignment, in-frame beta chains only. Each record represents a unique CDR3 protein, reported with the most common genes and DNA among its rows. These V and J calls originate from TCRdb's pipeline instead of the authors' own analysis. In this sample the table shows under 200,000 distinct CDR3 sequences, 90% to 95% of which occur a single time. The ten biggest clones cover less than 0.2% of the sample.

General conclusions and limits of the study: The number of individuals in the TCR sequencing and HLA analysis was recognized as being relatively small.

Peripheral blood CD8+ and CD4+ T cells from healthy donors, Susac syndrome patients and multiple sclerosis patients were profiled using high-throughput TCR beta sequencing. The multiple sclerosis controls were treatment-naive patients whose relapsing-remitting disease, either stable or active, fulfilled the revised McDonald criteria. Bulk CD8+ and CD4+ T cells were purified by magnetic negative isolation, whereas CD8+ TEMRA cells were enriched by FACS. Blood was drawn into EDTA tubes, processed within 24 hours, and PBMCs were isolated by density gradient centrifugation. PBMCs intended for TCR sequencing were frozen in liquid nitrogen and were later thawed in a 37 degrees C water bath. Purity of sorted or isolated CD4+, CD8+ and CD8+ TEMRA cells was at least 90%.

Sequenced: CD8+ T cells from PBMCs. The chain is assembled from TRBV19 and TRBJ2-6; the D gene is possibly TRBD1 or TRBD2, each agreeing over 5 bases. The origin of this receptor is a human donor with multiple sclerosis. The DNA sequence follows: TGTGCCAGTACCATTGGGGGCTCTGGGGCCAACGTCCTGACTTTC. This gives the protein CASTIGGSGANVLTF. Reference TRBV19 and TRBJ2-6 genes cover what lies past the CDR3, so the full variable domain is DGGITQSPKYLFRKEGQNVTLSCEQNLNHDAMYWYRQDPGQGLRLIYYSQIVNDFQKGDIAEGYSVSREKKESFPLTVTSAQKNPTAFYLCASTIGGSGANVLTFGAGSRLTVL.